This T cell receptor beta chain was identified during a study of T cells expressing NK-cell markers. Overall study context: Investigators obtained TCR beta repertoires from sorted CD3+CD56+NKG2C+, CD3+CD56+NKG2C- and CD3+CD56-NKG2C+ T cells. The authors sequenced eight donors, of whom seven were HCMV-seropositive and one was seronegative.

On this clonotype: Antigen specificity is unknown.

The study's findings and limits: Expanded NKG2C+ T cell clones were not confirmed as HCMV-specific.

There are 17 residues in the CDR3. The germline V gene has CDR1 SGHRS and CDR2 YFSETQ. As the method of synthesis, 5'RACE template switching with UMIs yielded TCR beta cDNA. After re-calling the 5' RACE reads, TCRdb lists one entry per CDR3 protein, DNA absent. The sample has 150,000 to 200,000 distinct CDR3 sequences. The TCR originated in a woman between 18 and 70 years old in good health. The chain couples TRBV5-1 to TRBJ1-6. The sequencing sample was made of blood T cells: a sorted CD56 or NKG2C T cell subset, CD4+ or CD8+ T cells, or bulk PBMC T cells (not recorded which). The CDR3 region is CASSLGQTSSYNSPLHF.